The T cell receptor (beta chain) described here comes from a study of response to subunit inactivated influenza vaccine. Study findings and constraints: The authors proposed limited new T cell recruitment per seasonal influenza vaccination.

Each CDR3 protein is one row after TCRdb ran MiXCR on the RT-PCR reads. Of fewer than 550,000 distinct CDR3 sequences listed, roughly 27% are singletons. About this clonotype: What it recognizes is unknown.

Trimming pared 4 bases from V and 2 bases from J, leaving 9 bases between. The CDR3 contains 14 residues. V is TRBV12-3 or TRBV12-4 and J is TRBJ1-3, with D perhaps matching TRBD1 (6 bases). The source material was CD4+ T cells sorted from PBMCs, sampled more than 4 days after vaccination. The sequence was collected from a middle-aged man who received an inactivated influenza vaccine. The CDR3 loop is CASSSYRAGNTIYF. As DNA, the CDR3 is TGTGCCAGCAGTTCCTACAGGGCTGGAAACACCATATATTTT.